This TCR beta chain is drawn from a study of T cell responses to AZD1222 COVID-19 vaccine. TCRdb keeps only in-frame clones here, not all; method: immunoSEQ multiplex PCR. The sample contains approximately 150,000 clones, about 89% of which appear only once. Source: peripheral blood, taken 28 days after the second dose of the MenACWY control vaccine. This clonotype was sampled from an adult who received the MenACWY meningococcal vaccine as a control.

CDR3 sequence reads: CASTHTRAGGHNSPLHF. The CDR3 nucleotides read TGTGCCAGCACCCATACCCGGGCAGGGGGCCATAATTCACCCCTCCACTTT. The chain uses TRBV25-1 and TRBJ1-6; 8 bases are a match to TRBD1. V shed 7 bases and J 5 bases; nucleotides not matched to a gene: 13. Germline V gene data show CDR1 as MGHDK and CDR2 as SYGVNS. This CDR3 comprises 17 residues. Full variable domain (missing parts from reference TRBV25-1 and TRBJ1-6): EADIYQTPRYLVIGTGKKITLECSQTMGHDKMYWYQQDPGMELHLIHYSYGVNSTEKGDLSSESTVSRIRTEHFPLTLESARPSHTSQYLCASTHTRAGGHNSPLHFGNGTRLTVT.